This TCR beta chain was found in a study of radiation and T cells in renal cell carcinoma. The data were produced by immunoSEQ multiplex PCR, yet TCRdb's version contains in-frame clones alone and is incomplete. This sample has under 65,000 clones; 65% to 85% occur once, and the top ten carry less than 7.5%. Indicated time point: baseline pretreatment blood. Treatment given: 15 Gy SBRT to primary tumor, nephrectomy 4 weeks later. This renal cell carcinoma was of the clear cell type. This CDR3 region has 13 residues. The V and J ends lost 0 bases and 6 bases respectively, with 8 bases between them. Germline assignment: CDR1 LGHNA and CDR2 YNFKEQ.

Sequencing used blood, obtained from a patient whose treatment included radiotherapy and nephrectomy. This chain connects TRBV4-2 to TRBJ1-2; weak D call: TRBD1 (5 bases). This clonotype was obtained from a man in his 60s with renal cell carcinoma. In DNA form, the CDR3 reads TGTGCCAGCAGCCAAGATCCGACAGATGGCTACACCTTC. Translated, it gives CASSQDPTDGYTF.